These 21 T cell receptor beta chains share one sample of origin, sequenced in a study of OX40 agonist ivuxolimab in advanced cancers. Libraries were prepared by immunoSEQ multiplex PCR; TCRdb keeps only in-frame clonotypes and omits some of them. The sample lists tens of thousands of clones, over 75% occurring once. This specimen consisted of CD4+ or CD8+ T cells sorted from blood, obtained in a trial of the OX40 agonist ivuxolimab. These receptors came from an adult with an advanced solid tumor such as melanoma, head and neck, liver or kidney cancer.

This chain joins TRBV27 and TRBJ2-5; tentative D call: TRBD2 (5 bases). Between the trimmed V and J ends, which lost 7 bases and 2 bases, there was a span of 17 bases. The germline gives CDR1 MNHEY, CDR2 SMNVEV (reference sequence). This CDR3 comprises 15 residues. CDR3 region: CASKLGVGRQETQYF. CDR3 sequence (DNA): TGTGCCAGCAAGCTCGGGGTAGGAAGGCAAGAGACCCAGTACTTC.

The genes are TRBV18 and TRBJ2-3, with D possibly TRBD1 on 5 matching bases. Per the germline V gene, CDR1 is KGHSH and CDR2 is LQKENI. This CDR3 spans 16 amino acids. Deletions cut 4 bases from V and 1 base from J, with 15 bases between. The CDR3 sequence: CASSQPRQRGTDTQYF. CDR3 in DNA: TGTGCCAGCTCACAGCCACGACAGCGAGGCACAGATACGCAGTATTTT.

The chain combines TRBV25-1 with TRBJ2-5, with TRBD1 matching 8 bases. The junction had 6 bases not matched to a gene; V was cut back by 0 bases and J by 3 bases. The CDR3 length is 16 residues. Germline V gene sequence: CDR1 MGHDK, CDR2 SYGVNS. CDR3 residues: CASSEYKGQGKETQYF. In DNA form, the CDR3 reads TGTGCCAGCAGTGAATATAAAGGACAGGGTAAAGAGACCCAGTACTTC. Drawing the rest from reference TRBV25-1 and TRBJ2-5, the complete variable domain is EADIYQTPRYLVIGTGKKITLECSQTMGHDKMYWYQQDPGMELHLIHYSYGVNSTEKGDLSSESTVSRIRTEHFPLTLESARPSHTSQYLCASSEYKGQGKETQYFGPGTRLLVL.

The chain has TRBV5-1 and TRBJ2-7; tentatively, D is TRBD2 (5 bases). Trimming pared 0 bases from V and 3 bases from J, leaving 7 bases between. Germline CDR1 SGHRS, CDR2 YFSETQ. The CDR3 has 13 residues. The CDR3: CASSLAGNYEQYF. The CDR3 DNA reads TGCGCCAGCAGCTTGGCCGGGAACTACGAGCAGTACTTC.

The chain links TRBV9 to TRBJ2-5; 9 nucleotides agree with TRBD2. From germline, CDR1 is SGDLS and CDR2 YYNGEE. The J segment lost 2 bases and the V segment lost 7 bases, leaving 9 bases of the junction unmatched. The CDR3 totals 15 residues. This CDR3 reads CASSQTSGSQETQYF. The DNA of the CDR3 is TGTGCCAGCTCCCAGACTAGCGGTTCTCAAGAGACCCAGTACTTC.

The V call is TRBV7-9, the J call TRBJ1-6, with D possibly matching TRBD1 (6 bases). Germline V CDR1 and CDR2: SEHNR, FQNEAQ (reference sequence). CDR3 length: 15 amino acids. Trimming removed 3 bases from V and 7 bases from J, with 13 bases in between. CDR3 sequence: CASSLPGRGNSPLHF. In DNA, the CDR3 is TGTGCCAGCAGCTTGCCGGGGAGGGGGAATTCACCCCTCCACTTT.

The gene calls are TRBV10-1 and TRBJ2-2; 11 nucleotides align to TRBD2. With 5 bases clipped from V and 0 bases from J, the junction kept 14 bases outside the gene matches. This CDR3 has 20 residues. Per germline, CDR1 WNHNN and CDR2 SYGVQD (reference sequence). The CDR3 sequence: CASSLSRLAGLIPNTGELFF. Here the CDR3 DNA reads TGCGCCAGCAGTCTAAGCCGACTAGCGGGGTTAATTCCGAACACCGGGGAGCTGTTTTTT.

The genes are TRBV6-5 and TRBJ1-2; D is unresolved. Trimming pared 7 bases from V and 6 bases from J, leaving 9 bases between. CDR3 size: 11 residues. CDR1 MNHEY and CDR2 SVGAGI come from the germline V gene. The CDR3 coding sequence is TGTGCCAGCACCCGTGGGGATGGCTACACCTTC. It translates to CASTRGDGYTF.

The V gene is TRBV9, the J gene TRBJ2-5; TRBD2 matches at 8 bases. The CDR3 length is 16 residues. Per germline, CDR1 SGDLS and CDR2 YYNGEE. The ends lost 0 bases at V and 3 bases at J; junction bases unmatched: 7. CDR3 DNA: TGTGCCAGCAGCGTAGGTATGCGGGGGGCAGAAGAGACCCAGTACTTC. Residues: CASSVGMRGAEETQYF.

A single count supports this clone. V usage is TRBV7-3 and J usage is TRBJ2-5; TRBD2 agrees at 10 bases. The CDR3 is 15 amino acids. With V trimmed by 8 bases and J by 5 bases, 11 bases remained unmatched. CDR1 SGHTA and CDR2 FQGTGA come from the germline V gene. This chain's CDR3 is CASGPSAGGPETQYF. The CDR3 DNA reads TGTGCCAGCGGACCCTCAGCGGGGGGGCCTGAGACCCAGTACTTC.

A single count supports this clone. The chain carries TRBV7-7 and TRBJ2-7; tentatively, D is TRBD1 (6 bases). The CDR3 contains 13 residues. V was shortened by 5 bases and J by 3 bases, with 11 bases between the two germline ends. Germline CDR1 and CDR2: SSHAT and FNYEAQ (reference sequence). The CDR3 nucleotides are TGTGCCAGCAGCCAAGGACAGAGCTACGAGCAGTACTTC. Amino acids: CASSQGQSYEQYF. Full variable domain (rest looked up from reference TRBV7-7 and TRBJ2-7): GAGVSQSPRYKVTKRGQDVTLRCDPISSHATLYWYQQALGQGPEFLTYFNYEAQPDKSGLPSDRFSAERPEGSISTLTIQRTEQRDSAMYRCASSQGQSYEQYFGPGTRLTVT.

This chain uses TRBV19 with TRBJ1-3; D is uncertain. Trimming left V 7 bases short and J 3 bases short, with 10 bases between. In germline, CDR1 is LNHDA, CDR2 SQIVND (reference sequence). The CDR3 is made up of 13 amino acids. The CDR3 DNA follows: TGTGCCAGTACCAACAGTTTTGGAAACACCATATATTTT. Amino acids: CASTNSFGNTIYF.

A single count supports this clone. CDR3: CATSRGTANDSPLHF. The CDR3 bases are TGTGCCACCAGCAGGGGGACAGCCAACGATTCACCCCTCCACTTT. J is TRBJ1-6 and V is TRBV15, with 7 bases lining up with TRBD1. V was pared by 3 bases and J by 8 bases, with 7 bases of the junction left unmatched. CDR3 length: 15 residues. Germline loops: CDR1 LNHNV, CDR2 YYDKDF (reference sequence).

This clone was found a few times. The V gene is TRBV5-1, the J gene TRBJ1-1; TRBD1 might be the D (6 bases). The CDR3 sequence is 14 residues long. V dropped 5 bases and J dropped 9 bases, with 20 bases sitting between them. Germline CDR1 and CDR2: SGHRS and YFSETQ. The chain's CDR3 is CASRPGQLEAKAFF. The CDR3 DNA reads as TGCGCCAGCAGACCCGGACAGCTCGAGGCCAAAGCTTTCTTT.

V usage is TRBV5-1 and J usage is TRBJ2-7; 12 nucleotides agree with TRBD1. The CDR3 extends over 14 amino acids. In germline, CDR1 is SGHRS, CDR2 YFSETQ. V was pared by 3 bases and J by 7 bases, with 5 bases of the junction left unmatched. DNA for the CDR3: TGCGCCAGCAGCTACGGGACAGGGGGCGGTGAGCAGTACTTC. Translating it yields CASSYGTGGGEQYF.

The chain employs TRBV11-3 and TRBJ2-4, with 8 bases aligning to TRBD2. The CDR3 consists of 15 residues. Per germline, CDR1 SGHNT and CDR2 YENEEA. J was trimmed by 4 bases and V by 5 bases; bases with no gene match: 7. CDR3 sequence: CASSEGTSQKNIQYF. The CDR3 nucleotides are TGTGCCAGCAGCGAGGGGACTAGTCAAAAAAACATTCAGTACTTC.

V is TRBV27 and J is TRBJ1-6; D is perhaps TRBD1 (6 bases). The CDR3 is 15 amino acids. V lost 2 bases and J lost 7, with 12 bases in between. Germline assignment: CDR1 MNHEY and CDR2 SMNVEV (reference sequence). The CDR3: CASSLRGGLNSPLHF. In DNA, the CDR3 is TGTGCCAGCAGTTTAAGGGGGGGACTCAATTCACCCCTCCACTTT.

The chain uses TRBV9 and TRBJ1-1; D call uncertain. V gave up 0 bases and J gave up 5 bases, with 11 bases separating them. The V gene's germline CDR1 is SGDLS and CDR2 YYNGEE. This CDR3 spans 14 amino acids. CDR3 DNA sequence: TGTGCCAGCAGCGTAGTTAGTTCGGGGACTGAAGCTTTCTTT. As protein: CASSVVSSGTEAFF.

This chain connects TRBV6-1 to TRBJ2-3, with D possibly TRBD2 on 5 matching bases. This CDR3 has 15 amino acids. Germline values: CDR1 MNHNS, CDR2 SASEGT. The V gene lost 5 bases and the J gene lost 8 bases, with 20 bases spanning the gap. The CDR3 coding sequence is TGTGCCAGCAGTCATAACGGCGAGGGAGCAAGTACGCAGTATTTT. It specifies CASSHNGEGASTQYF.

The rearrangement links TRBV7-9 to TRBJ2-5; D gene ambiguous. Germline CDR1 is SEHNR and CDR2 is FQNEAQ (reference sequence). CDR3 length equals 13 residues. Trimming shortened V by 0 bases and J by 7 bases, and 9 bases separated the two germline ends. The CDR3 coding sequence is TGTGCCAGCAGCTTAGCGCGGAGAGGGACCCAGTACTTC. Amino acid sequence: CASSLARRGTQYF.

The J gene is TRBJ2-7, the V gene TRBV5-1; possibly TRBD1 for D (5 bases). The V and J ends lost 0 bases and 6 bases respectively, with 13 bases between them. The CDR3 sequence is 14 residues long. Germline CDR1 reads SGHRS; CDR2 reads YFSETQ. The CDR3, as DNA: TGCGCCAGCAGCTTGGTAATGTCTAGGGGCGAGCAGTACTTC. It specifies CASSLVMSRGEQYF.